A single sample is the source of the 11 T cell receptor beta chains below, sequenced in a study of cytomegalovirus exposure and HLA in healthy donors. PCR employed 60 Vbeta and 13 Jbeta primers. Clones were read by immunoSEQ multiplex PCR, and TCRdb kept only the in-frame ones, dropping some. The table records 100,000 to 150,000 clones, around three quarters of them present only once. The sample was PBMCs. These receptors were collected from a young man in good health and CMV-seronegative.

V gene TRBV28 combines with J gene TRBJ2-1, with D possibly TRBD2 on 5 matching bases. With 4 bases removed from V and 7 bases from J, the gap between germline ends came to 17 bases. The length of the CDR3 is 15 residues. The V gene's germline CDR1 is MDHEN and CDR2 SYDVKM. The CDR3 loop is CASSYTRDYRNEQFF. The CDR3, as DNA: TGTGCCAGCAGTTATACACGCGACTACCGTAATGAGCAGTTCTTC.

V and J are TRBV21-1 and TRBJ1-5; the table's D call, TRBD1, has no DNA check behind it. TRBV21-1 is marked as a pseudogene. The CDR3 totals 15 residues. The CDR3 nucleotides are TGTGCCAGCAGCAACCCCAGGGATGGGAATCAGCCCCAGCATTTT. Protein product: CASSNPRDGNQPQHF.

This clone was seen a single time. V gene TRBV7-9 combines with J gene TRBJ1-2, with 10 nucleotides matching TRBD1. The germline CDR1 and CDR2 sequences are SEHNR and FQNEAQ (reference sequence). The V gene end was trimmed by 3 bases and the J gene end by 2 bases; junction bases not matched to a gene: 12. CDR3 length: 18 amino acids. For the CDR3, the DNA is TGTGCCAGCAGCTTTATCACCGGGACAGGGGTCCAAAACTATGGCTACACCTTC. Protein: CASSFITGTGVQNYGYTF.

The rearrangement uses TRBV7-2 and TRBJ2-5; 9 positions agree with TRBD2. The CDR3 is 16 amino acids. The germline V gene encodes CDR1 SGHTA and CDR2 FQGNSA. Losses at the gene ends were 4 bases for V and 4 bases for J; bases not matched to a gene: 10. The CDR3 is CASSSGLAGGAETQYF. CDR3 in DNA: TGTGCCAGCAGCTCGGGCCTTGCGGGAGGGGCAGAGACCCAGTACTTC.

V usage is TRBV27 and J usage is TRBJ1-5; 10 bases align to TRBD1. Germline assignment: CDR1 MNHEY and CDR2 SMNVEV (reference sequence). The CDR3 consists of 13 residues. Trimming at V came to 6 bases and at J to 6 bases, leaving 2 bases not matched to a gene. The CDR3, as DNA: TGTGCCAGCAGGGGACAGGGGAGTCAGCCCCAGCATTTT. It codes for CASRGQGSQPQHF.

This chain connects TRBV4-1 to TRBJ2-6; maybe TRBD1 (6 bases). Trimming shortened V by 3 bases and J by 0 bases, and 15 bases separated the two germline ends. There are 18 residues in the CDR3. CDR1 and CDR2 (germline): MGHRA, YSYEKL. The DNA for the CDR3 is TGCGCCAGCAGCCATTTGGGGGCTCGGTTCTCTGGGGCCAACGTCCTGACTTTC. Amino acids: CASSHLGARFSGANVLTF.

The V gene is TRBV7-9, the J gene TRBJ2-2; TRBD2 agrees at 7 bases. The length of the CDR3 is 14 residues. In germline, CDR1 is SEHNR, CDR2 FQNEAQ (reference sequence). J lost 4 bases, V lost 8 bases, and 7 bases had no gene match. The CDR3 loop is CASLEGGPTGELFF. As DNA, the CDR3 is TGTGCCAGCCTGGAGGGAGGGCCCACCGGGGAGCTGTTTTTT.

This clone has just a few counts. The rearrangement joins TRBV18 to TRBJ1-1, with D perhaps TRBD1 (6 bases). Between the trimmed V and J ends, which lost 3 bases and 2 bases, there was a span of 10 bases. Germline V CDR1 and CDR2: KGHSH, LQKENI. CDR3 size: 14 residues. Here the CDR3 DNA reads TGTGCCAGCTCACCGGCAGGGGTAAACACTGAAGCTTTCTTT. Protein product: CASSPAGVNTEAFF.

DNA of the CDR3: TGTGCCAGCAGTCCGCGTCCGGGAACTAACTATGGCTACACCTTC. Its protein product is CASSPRPGTNYGYTF. This sequence joins TRBV27 and TRBJ1-2, with D unresolved. Germline values: CDR1 MNHEY, CDR2 SMNVEV (reference sequence). Trimming left V 5 bases short and J 0 bases short, with 13 bases between. The CDR3 is 15 amino acids.

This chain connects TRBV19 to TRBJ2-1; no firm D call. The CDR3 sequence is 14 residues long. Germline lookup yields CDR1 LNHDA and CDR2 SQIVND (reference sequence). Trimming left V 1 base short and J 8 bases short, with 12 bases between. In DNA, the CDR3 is TGTGCCAGTAGTATAGTATCCAGTCAGGATGAGCAGTTCTTC. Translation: CASSIVSSQDEQFF.

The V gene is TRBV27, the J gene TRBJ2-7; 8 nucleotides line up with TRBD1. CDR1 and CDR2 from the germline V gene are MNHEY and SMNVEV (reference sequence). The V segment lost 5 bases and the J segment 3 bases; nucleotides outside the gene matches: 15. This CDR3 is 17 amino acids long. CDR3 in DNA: TGTGCCAGCAGTCCTTTGTGGCAGGGGGCTATTGACTACGAGCAGTACTTC. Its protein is CASSPLWQGAIDYEQYF.